Sequencing of this T cell receptor (beta chain) was carried out in a study of blood T cells in healthy people across ages. To note about this clonotype: Its target is unknown.

Whole-study results and caveats: Diversity estimates from one million T cells were considered underestimates. PBMC samples, being unsorted, prevented any conclusive comparison of naive and antigen-experienced cells.

Primers used in a second PCR of roughly 6 to 11 cycles were a sample-barcoded 5' primer and a J-beta primer mix. The authors tagged each cDNA molecule using a template-switch adaptor with 12 random nucleotides. TCRdb re-analysed the 5' RACE reads in MiXCR, keeping a single row per CDR3 protein. This sample yields around 1,600,000 distinct CDR3 sequences, of which 42% are seen a single time; about 3.8% belongs to the top ten. Germline V gene sequence: CDR1 ENHRY, CDR2 SYGVKD. The trim removed 0 bases at V and 2 bases at J, leaving 2 bases unmatched. The CDR3 loop spans 16 amino acids. The gene calls are TRBV10-3 and TRBJ2-1; 9 nucleotides agree with TRBD2. The receptor was isolated from a woman aged 18-29 years in good health. Sequenced material: blood. The CDR3 spells CAISESIAGAYNEQFF. In DNA, the CDR3 is TGTGCCATCAGTGAGTCGATAGCGGGGGCCTACAATGAGCAGTTCTTC.